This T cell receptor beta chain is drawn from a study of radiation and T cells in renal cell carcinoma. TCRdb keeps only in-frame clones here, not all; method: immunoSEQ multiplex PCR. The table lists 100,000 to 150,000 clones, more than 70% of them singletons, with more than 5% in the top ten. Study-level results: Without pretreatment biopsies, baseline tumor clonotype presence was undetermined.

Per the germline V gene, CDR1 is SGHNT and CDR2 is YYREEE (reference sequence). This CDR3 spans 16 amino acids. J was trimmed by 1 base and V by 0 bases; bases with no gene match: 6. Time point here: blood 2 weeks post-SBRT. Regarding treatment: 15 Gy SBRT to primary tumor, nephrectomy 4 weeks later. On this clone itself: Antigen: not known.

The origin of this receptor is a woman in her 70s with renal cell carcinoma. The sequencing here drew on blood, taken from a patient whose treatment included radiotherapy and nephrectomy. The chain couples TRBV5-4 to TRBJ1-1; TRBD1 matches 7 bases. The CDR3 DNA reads TGTGCCAGCAGCTTGGAGTCGGGACAGCCGAACACTGAAGCTTTCTTT. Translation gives CASSLESGQPNTEAFF.